The sequence of this T cell receptor (beta chain) was determined in a study of blood T cells in healthy people across ages. Findings and caveats of the study: With donor CMV status unknown, expanded clonotype changes were possibly confounded.

This CDR3 region has 15 residues. Between the trimmed V and J ends, which lost 10 bases and 4 bases, there was a span of 21 bases. Germline values: CDR1 ENHRY, CDR2 SYGVKD. A second PCR of 7 to 11 cycles used a sample-barcoded 5' primer and a J-beta primer mix. TCRdb redid the calling of the 5' RACE reads with MiXCR, one entry per CDR3 protein. The table records 450,000 to 600,000 distinct CDR3 sequences, 27% of them present only once. Concerning this clonotype itself: The antigen remains undetermined.

The same data also contributed to another study, on T cells of mothers and their children.

This TCR was sampled from a boy aged 2 to 10 in good health. Sequencing input: blood. The chain has TRBV10-3 and TRBJ2-3, with D perhaps given as TRBD1 or TRBD2 (5 bases each). This chain's CDR3 is CASETTRESADTQYF. CDR3 sequence (DNA): TGTGCCAGCGAAACAACCAGGGAGAGTGCAGATACGCAGTATTTT.